This T cell receptor (beta chain) appears in the sequencing data of a study of blood T cells in healthy people across ages. Study conclusions and caveats: One million T cells yielded diversity estimates that were considered underestimates.

Many counts were recorded for this clonotype. What it recognizes is unknown. A second about 6 to 11 cycle PCR used barcoded and J-beta primers. Each cDNA was tagged by a template-switch adaptor containing 12 random nucleotides. TCRdb redid the calling of the 5' RACE reads with MiXCR, one entry per CDR3 protein. The table has about 780,000 distinct CDR3 sequences, 25% to 30% seen once; the top ten hold over 2.5%. This CDR3 comprises 14 residues. Germline V gene sequence: CDR1 KGHSH, CDR2 LQKENI. Trimming stripped 6 bases from V and 0 bases from J, with 11 bases between. These data were also reused for a study on T cells of mothers and their children. From that paper: It was found that thymic selection shapes TCR recombination output similarly in related and unrelated pairs.

V is TRBV18 and J is TRBJ2-5; D is ambiguous. The clonotype comes from a boy aged 5 to 17 in good health. The sequencing input was blood. The CDR3 DNA sequence: TGTGCCAGCTCCCCCAGGACGGACCAAGAGACCCAGTACTTC. This translates into CASSPRTDQETQYF.